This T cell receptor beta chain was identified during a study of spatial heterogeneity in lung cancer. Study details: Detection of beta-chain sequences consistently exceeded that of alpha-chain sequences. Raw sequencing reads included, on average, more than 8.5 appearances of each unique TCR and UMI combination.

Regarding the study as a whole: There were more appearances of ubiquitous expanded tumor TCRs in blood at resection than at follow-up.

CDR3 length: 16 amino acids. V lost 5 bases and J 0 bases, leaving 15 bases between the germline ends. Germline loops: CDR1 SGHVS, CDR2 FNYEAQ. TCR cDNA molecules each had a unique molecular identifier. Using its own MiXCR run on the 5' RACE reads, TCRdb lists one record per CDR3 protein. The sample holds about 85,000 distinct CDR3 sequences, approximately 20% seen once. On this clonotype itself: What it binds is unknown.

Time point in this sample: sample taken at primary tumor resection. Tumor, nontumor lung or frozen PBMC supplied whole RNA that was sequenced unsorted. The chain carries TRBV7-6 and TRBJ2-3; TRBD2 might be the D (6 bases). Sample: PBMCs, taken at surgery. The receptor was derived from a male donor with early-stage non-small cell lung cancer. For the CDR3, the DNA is TGTGCCAGCAGCCCCGGGACTGGCTCTAGCACAGATACGCAGTATTTT. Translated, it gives CASSPGTGSSTDTQYF.